This T cell receptor beta chain was documented in a study of early T cells in non-severe SARS-CoV-2 infection. Looking at the study overall: Unsorted whole-blood RNA was sequenced in bulk, leaving chains unpaired. Whole-study findings and limits: Lookups in VDJdb leaned toward anti-spike CD8 responses and missed private and CD4 specificities.

Remarks on this clonotype: Its matching antigen is unknown.

Unique molecular identifiers were affixed to single, distinct cDNA molecules. TCRdb passed the 5' RACE reads through MiXCR, listing each CDR3 protein once. The sample has 97,000 or so distinct CDR3 sequences, more than 9.5% seen once. This CDR3 is 14 amino acids long. Germline CDR1 and CDR2: SGHNT and YYREEE (reference sequence). V was clipped by 6 bases and J by 0 bases, with 11 bases between them. The receptor's source is an adult who was a healthcare worker with PCR-confirmed SARS-CoV-2 infection or an uninfected control (not recorded which). Sequenced here: whole blood, sampled at baseline. The chain couples TRBV5-4 to TRBJ2-3; a weak D match, TRBD1 (5 bases). CDR3 in DNA: TGTGCCAGCAATGGGGCCGTGAGCACAGATACGCAGTATTTT. Translation: CASNGAVSTDTQYF.